Below are 14 T cell receptor beta chains sequenced from a single sample in a study of a mutant IDH1 vaccine in newly diagnosed glioma. Produced via immunoSEQ multiplex PCR; TCRdb's table is partial and in-frame only. The sample yields nearly 70,000 clones, 79% seen once. As for time point: baseline, week 1 (first vaccination visit). Treatment meaning: pre-vaccination baseline after standard-of-care therapy. Source: PBMCs, taken from a glioma patient treated with radiotherapy, temozolomide or both. The receptors were gathered from a man aged 50-60 years with glioma.

This chain uses TRBV27 with TRBJ2-7; possibly TRBD1 for D (5 bases). Trimming cost V 5 bases and J 2 bases, with 16 bases left between them. This CDR3 contains 15 residues. Per the germline V gene, CDR1 is MNHEY and CDR2 is SMNVEV (reference sequence). The CDR3 spells CASSSLQGVTYEQYF. In DNA form, the CDR3 reads TGTGCCAGCAGTAGCCTCCAGGGCGTGACCTACGAGCAGTACTTC.

This chain connects TRBV14 to TRBJ2-7; 7 nucleotides match TRBD1. Trimming cost V 0 bases and J 4 bases; bases outside gene matches: 12. Germline CDR1 and CDR2: SGHDN and FVKESK. The CDR3 has 17 residues. The DNA for the CDR3 is TGTGCCAGCAGCCAAGATACCTACGACAGGGCAGGTTACGAGCAGTACTTC. Translated, it gives CASSQDTYDRAGYEQYF.

The genes are TRBV29-1 and TRBJ2-5; tentatively, D is TRBD1 or TRBD2 (5 bases each). V shed 4 bases and J shed 4 bases, with 16 bases lying between them. Germline lookup yields CDR1 SQVTM and CDR2 ANQGSEA. The CDR3 is 14 residues long. The CDR3: CSVGGPKGGETQYF. CDR3 DNA sequence: TGCAGCGTTGGGGGACCGAAAGGCGGAGAGACCCAGTACTTC. Full variable domain (missing parts from reference TRBV29-1 and TRBJ2-5): SAVISQKPSRDICQRGTSLTIQCQVDSQVTMMFWYRQQPGQSLTLIATANQGSEATYESGFVIDKFPISRPNLTFSTLTVSNMSPEDSSIYLCSVGGPKGGETQYFGPGTRLLVL.

This chain uses TRBV6-1 with TRBJ2-2; 9 bases agree with TRBD1. Germline values: CDR1 MNHNS, CDR2 SASEGT. The CDR3 length is 14 residues. The junction had 5 bases not matched to a gene; V was cut back by 11 bases and J by 1 base. CDR3 DNA sequence: TGTGCCCTGGGGGACAGGGTGAACACCGGGGAGCTGTTTTTT. Its translation is CALGDRVNTGELFF.

The chain couples TRBV5-1 to TRBJ2-2, with TRBD2 identical over 8 bases. CDR1 is SGHRS and CDR2 is YFSETQ in the germline V gene. After removal of 0 bases from V and 2 bases from J, the junction contained 3 bases not matched to a gene. The CDR3 extends over 16 amino acids. Here the CDR3 DNA reads TGCGCCAGCAGCTTGGACGGGGGGGCCAACACCGGGGAGCTGTTTTTT. It encodes CASSLDGGANTGELFF.

This rearrangement joins TRBV27 to TRBJ2-3; no clear D. Trimming removed 4 bases from V and 1 base from J, with 3 bases in between. Per germline, CDR1 MNHEY and CDR2 SMNVEV (reference sequence). The CDR3 extends over 12 amino acids. CDR3 in amino acids: CASSWGTDTQYF. The CDR3 nucleotides read TGTGCCAGCAGTTGGGGCACAGATACGCAGTATTTT.

The chain recombines TRBV25-1 with TRBJ1-1; no reliable D call. This CDR3 has 12 amino acids. CDR1 and CDR2 from the germline V gene are MGHDK and SYGVNS. The V end was cut by 6 bases, the J end by 1 base, with 6 bases between. CDR3 DNA sequence: TGTGCCAGCAGACGGACGAACACTGAAGCTTTCTTT. It translates to CASRRTNTEAFF.

The V and J genes are TRBV10-3 and TRBJ1-5; 9 bases agree with TRBD1. CDR3 length: 15 amino acids. The V gene's germline CDR1 is ENHRY and CDR2 SYGVKD. Unmatched junction bases numbered 7, after V lost 10 bases and J lost 0 bases. The CDR3 nucleotides read TGTGCCACAATGGACAGGGGTTATAGCAATCAGCCCCAGCATTTT. It is translated as CATMDRGYSNQPQHF.

The chain recombines TRBV7-8 with TRBJ1-2; D is possibly TRBD1 (5 bases). V lost 4 bases and J lost 8, with 17 bases in between. The CDR3 extends over 14 amino acids. Germline V CDR1 and CDR2: SGHVS, FQNEAQ. CDR3 region: CASSSAGGARGYTF. CDR3 nucleotides: TGTGCCAGCAGCTCCGCCGGAGGGGCTCGCGGCTACACCTTC.

V usage is TRBV4-1 and J usage is TRBJ2-3, with no clear D. V was cut by 1 base and J by 8 bases, with 10 bases left in between. CDR1 is MGHRA, CDR2 YSYEKL, per germline. CDR3 length: 13 residues. CDR3 residues: CASSQGVEGTQYF. DNA of the CDR3: TGCGCCAGCAGCCAAGGGGTCGAAGGTACGCAGTATTTT.

This clone was detected a few times. The same CDR3 arises from other DNA sequences in this sample as well. The gene calls are TRBV6-5 and TRBJ2-7; 8 nucleotides line up with TRBD2. The V gene end was trimmed by 0 bases and the J gene end by 4 bases; junction bases not matched to a gene: 5. The CDR3 length is 15 residues. The V gene's germline CDR1 is MNHEY and CDR2 SVGAGI. CDR3 in DNA: TGTGCCAGCAGTTACTCAATCGCGGGGGGATACGAGCAGTACTTC. It encodes CASSYSIAGGYEQYF.

This rearrangement joins TRBV29-1 to TRBJ1-1; no clear D gene. This CDR3 is built from 14 residues. Germline CDR1 reads SQVTM; CDR2 reads ANQGSEA. Trimming took off 5 bases at V and 1 base at J, with 14 bases between the two ends. DNA of the CDR3: TGCAGCGTTCACCGGTCTATGGGGAACACTGAAGCTTTCTTT. Protein sequence: CSVHRSMGNTEAFF.

Here the CDR3 reads CASSVSGRGLYGYTF. In DNA, the CDR3 is TGTGCCAGCAGCGTATCGGGCAGGGGCCTCTATGGCTACACCTTC. The chain is built from TRBV9 and TRBJ1-2; D is perhaps TRBD1 (6 bases). Between the trimmed V and J ends, which lost 1 base and 4 bases, there was a span of 14 bases. The germline V gene has CDR1 SGDLS and CDR2 YYNGEE. CDR3 length: 15 amino acids.

This clone was observed a few times. The gene calls are TRBV7-2 and TRBJ2-7; no reliable D call. The germline gives CDR1 SGHTA, CDR2 FQGNSA. This CDR3 has 13 amino acids. The V gene lost 1 base and the J gene lost 6 bases, with 10 bases spanning the gap. This CDR3 is CASSLEKEAEQYF. Here the CDR3 DNA reads TGTGCCAGCAGCTTAGAGAAAGAGGCCGAGCAGTACTTC.